This TCR beta chain derives from a study of blood T cell repertoires in COVID-19. Study details: Samples came from the United States, Italy and Spain, spanning acute and convalescent COVID-19.

Per the original methods: Reference gene primer amplification gave nucleated cell count estimates. TCRdb keeps only in-frame clones here, not all; method: immunoSEQ multiplex PCR. Clone size and the V and J calls come from that table; the DNA yielded D and trimming. This table holds a few hundred thousand clones, roughly 89% found once. This CDR3 has 16 amino acids. Germline-derived CDR1 and CDR2 are SGHAT and FQDESV (reference sequence). The ends lost 4 bases at V and 2 bases at J; junction bases unmatched: 8. This clone was recorded only once. The TCR originated in a woman aged 25 to 45 with active or convalescent COVID-19. Sequencing was performed on peripheral blood. The rearrangement links TRBV11-1 to TRBJ2-3, with 8 bases identical to TRBD1. CDR3 loop: CASSWTGKTLTDTQYF. The DNA of the CDR3 is TGTGCCAGCAGCTGGACAGGGAAAACCCTCACAGATACGCAGTATTTT.